A single T cell receptor (beta chain) is shown here with its context. What it binds is unknown. Profiled with immunoSEQ multiplex PCR; TCRdb holds only in-frame clones, not every one. Of about 140,000 clones listed, roughly 91% are singletons. The record originates from a study of CD4+ T cells in melanoma. Study observations and caveats: Neoantigen-specific CD4+ T cells in melanoma reportedly had diverse differentiation states. A reported correlation linked neoantigen-specific CD4+ T cells to CD8+, macrophage and B cell function.

This receptor was taken from a human donor with melanoma.

CDR3 residues: CASSVSGGRGTQYF. The DNA of the CDR3 is TGTGCCAGCAGCGTATCAGGGGGCCGCGGGACCCAGTACTTC. The chain has TRBV9 and TRBJ2-5; 8 bases match TRBD1. Germline V gene lookup returns CDR1 SGDLS and CDR2 YYNGEE. V trimming: 1 base; J trimming: 7 bases; junction bases outside the gene matches: 6. The CDR3 contains 14 residues.